This T cell receptor beta chain derives from a study of blood T cell repertoires in COVID-19. Study-level information: Researchers got acute and convalescent COVID-19 samples from the United States, Italy and Spain. PBMCs, B-cell-depleted T cells, or T cells provided the cDNA or gDNA that made up the material.

Seattle patients were enrolled during active infection and followed longitudinally. Trimming left V 5 bases short and J 5 bases short, with 12 bases between. CDR3 length equals 14 residues. Germline V gene lookup returns CDR1 MNHEY and CDR2 SMNVEV (reference sequence). Original methodology: Scientists estimated how many nucleated cells there were by amplifying reference gene primers. Sequenced by immunoSEQ multiplex PCR; TCRdb stores in-frame clones only, minus some. That table is the source of V, J and clone size, and D and trimming were worked out from the DNA. This table has a few hundred thousand clones, 84% appearing once.

The clonotype comes from a woman at least 80 years old with COVID-19, enrolled during active disease. The gene calls are TRBV27 and TRBJ2-2; tentative D call: TRBD1 (5 bases). The sample taken for sequencing was peripheral blood. CDR3 region: CASSISRGTGELFF. CDR3 nucleotide sequence: TGTGCCAGCAGTATCTCTAGGGGAACCGGGGAGCTGTTTTTT.